A single sample gave rise to the 10 T cell receptor beta chains below, sequenced in a study of cytomegalovirus exposure and HLA in healthy donors. It was with 60 Vbeta and 13 Jbeta primers that the PCR ran. Clones were sequenced by immunoSEQ multiplex PCR, and TCRdb holds only the in-frame ones, with some missing. The sample shows fewer than 120,000 clones, about three quarters of them seen only once. Source material: PBMCs. All receptors come from a woman aged 25 to 45 in good health and CMV-seronegative.

A remark on this clone: This sample also contains other DNA sequences that code for the same CDR3. The J gene is TRBJ1-1, the V gene TRBV7-3, with D maybe TRBD1 (6 bases). The CDR3 totals 14 residues. V lost 5 bases, J lost 4 bases, and 14 bases lay in between. In germline, CDR1 is SGHTA, CDR2 FQGTGA. CDR3 loop: CASSPSGGTTEAFF. DNA for the CDR3: TGTGCCAGCAGCCCCTCGGGGGGCACCACTGAAGCTTTCTTT.

The gene calls are TRBV27 and TRBJ2-2, with a weak D call TRBD1 (5 bases). Trimming shortened V by 10 bases and J by 15 bases, and 24 bases separated the two germline ends. The CDR3 length is 13 residues. The germline CDR1 and CDR2 sequences are MNHEY and SMNVEV (reference sequence). CDR3 sequence (DNA): TGTGCCACCGCGCAGGGTCCTAGTTGGTATATGTTTTTT. Translated, it gives CATAQGPSWYMFF.

The V call is TRBV6-5, the J call TRBJ2-1, with TRBD1 as a possible D gene (6 bases). The ends were cut back, 0 bases at V and 7 bases at J, with 16 bases in the middle. The CDR3 has 16 residues. CDR1 is MNHEY, CDR2 SVGAGI, per germline. The CDR3 DNA sequence: TGTGCCAGCAGTTACTCGAATACCCCAGGGGAGAATGAGCAGTTCTTC. Protein product: CASSYSNTPGENEQFF.

The V and J genes are TRBV10-3 and TRBJ2-1, with D unresolved. Trimming pared 3 bases from V and 0 bases from J, leaving 12 bases between. CDR1 and CDR2 (germline): ENHRY, SYGVKD. CDR3 length: 16 amino acids. The DNA of the CDR3 is TGTGCCATCAGTGATTCGACTCCCAGCTCCTACAATGAGCAGTTCTTC. Translated: CAISDSTPSSYNEQFF.

As for this clone: At one end the junction does not follow the germline gene, possibly because of a read error. J is TRBJ2-1 and V is TRBV28, with TRBD2 matching 12 bases. CDR1 MDHEN and CDR2 SYDVKM come from the germline V gene. The CDR3 extends over 15 amino acids. For the CDR3, the DNA is TGCGCCAGCAGTGGGCTAGCGGGGGGGCACAATGAGCAGTTCTTC. Amino acid sequence: CASSGLAGGHNEQFF.

The chain employs TRBV4-3 and TRBJ2-1; 7 bases are shared with TRBD2. The ends lost 1 base at V and 0 bases at J; junction bases unmatched: 3. Germline assignment: CDR1 LGHNA and CDR2 YSLEER. CDR3 length equals 16 residues. The CDR3 region has the DNA TGCGCCAGCAGCCAAGCGGTAGCGGGCTCCTACAATGAGCAGTTCTTC. Translated, it gives CASSQAVAGSYNEQFF.

This clone was seen only once. V usage is TRBV11-2 and J usage is TRBJ1-1; D might be TRBD1 (6 bases). Trimming removed 8 bases at V and 3 bases at J, with 16 bases between. The CDR3 length is 14 residues. The germline V gene encodes CDR1 SGHAT and CDR2 FQNNGV. The CDR3 sequence is CASYRLAGDTEAFF. In nucleotides, the CDR3 is TGTGCCAGCTACCGCTTGGCAGGGGACACTGAAGCTTTCTTT.

The CDR3 sequence: CASSLLPPGQGTSGYTF. The CDR3 DNA follows: TGCGCCAGCAGCTTACTACCCCCGGGACAGGGTACCAGTGGCTACACCTTC. The chain employs TRBV5-1 and TRBJ1-2, with TRBD1 identical over 9 bases. The CDR3 has 17 amino acids. From germline, CDR1 is SGHRS and CDR2 YFSETQ. V was pared by 2 bases and J by 7 bases, with 15 bases of the junction left unmatched.

This chain uses TRBV29-1 with TRBJ2-2, with 9 bases matching TRBD2. Germline CDR1 and CDR2: SQVTM and ANQGSEA. Trimming cost V 7 bases and J 7 bases; bases outside gene matches: 7. The CDR3 contains 13 residues. CDR3 loop: CSGWIAGDGELFF. CDR3 in DNA: TGCAGCGGATGGATAGCGGGGGACGGGGAGCTGTTTTTT.

J is TRBJ1-1 and V is TRBV5-1; TRBD1 is a possible D gene (5 bases). CDR3 length equals 13 residues. Looked up from germline, CDR1 is SGHRS and CDR2 is YFSETQ. The V and J ends lost 4 bases and 6 bases respectively, with 13 bases between them. The CDR3 sequence: CASSAAGKPEAFF. DNA of the CDR3: TGCGCCAGCAGCGCTGCAGGGAAGCCTGAAGCTTTCTTT.